This TCR beta chain was recovered during a study of blood T cell repertoires in COVID-19 (dated by TCRdb to about 2020). Context from the whole study: Samples covering the acute and convalescent phases of COVID-19 were provided by collaborators in the United States, Italy and Spain. The material from the prospective study consisted of cDNA or gDNA derived from T cells, B-cell-depleted T cells, or PBMCs. Deeply sampled blood TCRbeta repertoires from subjects exposed to, actively infected with, or recovered from COVID-19 were included in the dataset. The repertoires were released in a freely available public database meant as a resource for research on the immune response to SARS-CoV-2. The samples were drawn from the first 160 participants of the ongoing ImmuneRACE study and from 1,254 subjects provided by 6 global collaborators. Nearly every sample came with metadata listing a de-identified subject ID, COVID-19 status, age in years and sex. Where HLA class I and class II types were available, the types were taken from metadata supplied by the sample provider, not from assay-based typing. Study-wide conclusions, independent of this receptor: Clinical and demographic metadata were provided uncurated, with the amount varying by source and participant.

The CDR3 starts with the cysteine, ends with the phenylalanine, and has 16 residues. Only the CDR3 region is kept as DNA, spanning 48 bases read in frame from base 1. From the germline V gene (reference sequence), CDR1 is LGHDT and CDR2 is YNNKEL. After removal of 0 bases from V and 5 bases from J, the junction retains 8 bases not matched to a gene. Each collaborating institution followed its own protocols to collect whole blood in K2EDTA tubes. Collaborator samples were shipped for TCRbeta analysis as frozen whole blood, isolated PBMCs, or DNA extracted from either sample type. With regard to this clone: Its antigen is still unknown. Base qualities are not provided; no much larger clone lies one nucleotide away.

TCRbeta CDR3 regions were amplified from genomic DNA using the immunoSEQ Assay, a bias-controlled multiplex PCR. The source study handled its data this way. Nucleated cell counts per sample were estimated from amplification of reference gene primers within the assay. To quantify the absolute abundance of each unique TCRbeta CDR3 rearrangement, sequence reads were collapsed and filtered. For each sample, productive Simpson clonality was calculated by taking the square root of Simpson's diversity index across productive rearrangements. TCRdb carries this immuneACCESS record with in-frame sequences only. Its versions omit some clonotypes, under half of them owing to an unresolved V gene in the studies checked, with the rest unexplained. The DNA gave D and trimming, while V, J and clone size come from that table. A total of 140,000 or so clones appear in this sample, around 86% of them only once. In total, the top ten clones hold more than 5% of the sample.

This clonotype was obtained from a human donor in a cohort sampled during active COVID-19. Sequenced: peripheral blood. The chain is assembled from TRBV3-1 (or the pseudogene TRBV3-2) and TRBJ1-2; TRBD1 agrees with 8 junctional bases. The CDR3 corresponds to CASSQEGRGRGYGYTF. Here is the DNA: TGTGCCAGCAGCCAAGAAGGCAGGGGGCGAGGGTATGGCTACACCTTC.